This T cell receptor beta chain derives from a study of T-cell memory formation after mild COVID-19. Study-wide background: TCR clusters were mostly donor specific. Whole-study results and caveats: Mainly CM and EM harbored the contracting CD4+ clones; mainly EMRA harbored the CD8+ ones.

TCRdb reprocessed the 5' RACE reads with MiXCR, giving one entry per CDR3 protein. This table holds about 350,000 distinct CDR3 sequences, less than 25% found once. This clonotype was detected a few times. Its antigen is not known. Trimming shortened V by 5 bases and J by 6 bases, and 14 bases separated the two germline ends. Germline values: CDR1 MNHEY, CDR2 SVGEGT. The CDR3 extends over 13 amino acids. The sequence derives from a man between 18 and 29 years old who had mild COVID-19 (a few samples of this study predate the infection). Cell type and time point are not known. Sequenced input: PBMCs or a T cell subset sorted from them (not recorded which). The gene calls are TRBV6-2 or TRBV6-3 and TRBJ2-7; D might be TRBD1 (5 bases). The CDR3 is CASSNPDIIEQYF. As DNA, the CDR3 is TGTGCCAGCAGTAACCCGGACATTATCGAGCAGTACTTC.